This TCR beta chain was profiled in a study of blood T cell repertoires in COVID-19. Study context: Sites across the United States, Italy and Spain contributed samples from acute and convalescent COVID-19. PBMCs, B-cell-depleted T cells, or T cells were the source of the cDNA or gDNA that made up the material.

As originally analysed: Amplification with reference gene primers provided the estimates of nucleated cell counts. The method was immunoSEQ multiplex PCR; TCRdb's version includes in-frame clones alone and lacks a portion of them. That table furnishes V, J and clone size, whereas the DNA furnished D and trimming. The sample includes 160,000 or so clones, roughly 90% seen only once; the top ten take around 2.1%. This CDR3 contains 17 residues. The germline V gene encodes CDR1 SGHRS and CDR2 YFSETQ. Trimming took off 4 bases at V and 0 bases at J, with 16 bases between the two ends. The rearrangement links TRBV5-1 to TRBJ2-2; D possibly corresponds to TRBD2 (6 bases). The source is a young man with acute or convalescent COVID-19. The sample consisted of peripheral blood. Here the CDR3 reads CASSQRVITPNTGELFF. CDR3 sequence (DNA): TGCGCCAGCAGCCAGCGGGTTATCACCCCGAACACCGGGGAGCTGTTTTTT.